This T cell receptor (beta chain) was retrieved from a study of early T cells in non-severe SARS-CoV-2 infection. About the research overall: Chains from this unsorted whole-blood bulk RNA could not be paired. Study outcomes and limitations: VDJdb matches were skewed toward anti-spike CD8 T cell responses.

CDR1 SGHRS and CDR2 YFSETQ come from the germline V gene. The CDR3 has 16 residues. V lost 3 bases to trimming and J lost 0 bases; unmatched junction nucleotides: 3. This clonotype was seen repeatedly, ten times or more. The antigen remains unidentified. The protocol attached unique molecular identifiers to individual cDNA molecules. MiXCR, run by TCRdb on the 5' RACE reads, gives a single entry per CDR3 protein. The table has fewer than 35,000 distinct CDR3 sequences, less than 4.5% seen once. Sequencing input: whole blood. The TCR comes from an adult who was a healthcare worker with PCR-confirmed SARS-CoV-2 infection or an uninfected control (not recorded which). This sequence joins TRBV5-1 and TRBJ2-3, with 11 bases matching TRBD2. The CDR3 protein is CASSSGLAASTDTQYF. The CDR3 DNA reads TGCGCCAGCAGCTCGGGACTAGCGGCTAGCACAGATACGCAGTATTTT.